Listed here are 22 T cell receptor beta chains from one sample, sequenced in a study of a mutant IDH1 vaccine in newly diagnosed glioma (dated by TCRdb to the early 2020s). For these receptors, no antigen is known. Library preparation was by the immunoSEQ multiplex PCR assay. TCRdb mirrors the immuneACCESS table, restricted to in-frame sequences. Some clones are absent from its copies; in checked studies, under half trace to an unresolved V gene, and the reason for the others is unknown. This sample holds tens of thousands of clones; 80% to 85% were observed only once. More than 3% of the sample is taken by the ten largest. The time point label for this specimen denotes: week 47, end of study. Each vaccine dose was 300 ug of a 20-mer mutant IDH1 peptide in Montanide, given subcutaneously with topical imiquimod. The material sequenced was PBMCs, taken from a glioma patient whose treatment included an IDH1 peptide vaccine. The receptors were gathered from a man younger than 45 with glioma.

The V call is TRBV30, the J call TRBJ2-7; TRBD2 is a possible D gene (5 bases). V shed 0 bases and J shed 6 bases, with 12 bases lying between them. CDR1 is GTSNPN and CDR2 is SVGIG in the germline V gene (reference sequence). The CDR3 loop spans 13 amino acids. The CDR3 protein is CAWSVLVSGEQYF. CDR3 coding DNA: TGTGCCTGGAGTGTACTAGTCAGCGGCGAGCAGTACTTC.

The chain uses TRBV28 and TRBJ1-4, with 12 bases lining up with TRBD1. Germline lookup yields CDR1 MDHEN and CDR2 SYDVKM. The CDR3 runs to 17 residues. The V segment lost 6 bases and the J segment 4 bases; nucleotides outside the gene matches: 9. This chain's CDR3 is CASSSPGQGANNEKLFF. CDR3 nucleotide sequence: TGTGCCAGCAGCAGTCCGGGACAGGGGGCGAATAATGAAAAACTGTTTTTT.

This chain connects TRBV19 to TRBJ2-1; D perhaps matches TRBD1 (6 bases). CDR1 LNHDA and CDR2 SQIVND come from the germline V gene (reference sequence). V shed 3 bases and J shed 7 bases, with 7 bases lying between them. The CDR3 totals 12 residues. CDR3 nucleotides: TGTGCCAGTAGTATCACAGGGAATGAGCAGTTCTTC. Encoded protein: CASSITGNEQFF.

The V call is TRBV7-8, the J call TRBJ1-4, with D tentatively TRBD1 (6 bases). Trimming left V 0 bases short and J 4 bases short, with 12 bases between. This CDR3 is 16 amino acids long. Germline assignment: CDR1 SGHVS and CDR2 FQNEAQ. As DNA, the CDR3 is TGTGCCAGCAGCTTAGCTAAAGACAGGATTAATGAAAAACTGTTTTTT. Its protein product is CASSLAKDRINEKLFF.

V and J are TRBV15 and TRBJ1-5; unclear D gene. Germline V gene sequence: CDR1 LNHNV, CDR2 YYDKDF (reference sequence). CDR3 size: 18 residues. V was cut by 5 bases and J by 2 bases, with 22 bases left in between. The CDR3 DNA follows: TGTGCCACCAGCTTTTCTCCGACCTCTTTGTGGGGCAATCAGCCCCAGCATTTT. Protein sequence: CATSFSPTSLWGNQPQHF.

This clone was detected a few times. The chain uses TRBV14 and TRBJ1-1; D not resolved. Between the trimmed V and J ends, which lost 0 bases and 5 bases, there was a span of 10 bases. The CDR3 totals 14 residues. Germline V gene sequence: CDR1 SGHDN, CDR2 FVKESK. CDR3 protein: CASSQDQVMTEAFF. The CDR3 DNA is TGTGCCAGCAGCCAAGATCAGGTTATGACTGAAGCTTTCTTT.

The V call is TRBV30, the J call TRBJ2-7; TRBD1 or TRBD2 may be the D gene (6 bases each). CDR1 and CDR2 from the germline V gene are GTSNPN and SVGIG (reference sequence). The CDR3 runs 12 residues. V lost 0 bases, J lost 10 bases, and 13 bases lay in between. Here the CDR3 reads CAWSVTRGDQYF. CDR3 nucleotides: TGTGCCTGGAGTGTAACAAGGGGGGATCAGTACTTC.

V is TRBV19 and J is TRBJ1-5; D is unresolved. The CDR3 runs 16 residues. The ends were cut back, 2 bases at V and 7 bases at J, with 18 bases in the middle. Germline V lookup: CDR1 LNHDA, CDR2 SQIVND (reference sequence). In nucleotides, the CDR3 is TGTGCCAGTAGTATATTCGGTGATGACATCGGGCAGCCCCAGCATTTT. This sequence encodes CASSIFGDDIGQPQHF.

The rearrangement links TRBV19 to TRBJ2-3; 9 bases line up with TRBD1. The V gene's germline CDR1 is LNHDA and CDR2 SQIVND (reference sequence). CDR3 length: 15 amino acids. The V gene end was trimmed by 3 bases and the J gene end by 2 bases; junction bases not matched to a gene: 3. The CDR3 protein is CASSMRDRVTDTQYF. The CDR3 DNA reads TGTGCCAGTAGTATGAGGGACAGGGTCACAGATACGCAGTATTTT.

This rearrangement joins TRBV2 to TRBJ1-1; TRBD1 agrees at 8 bases. J lost 5 bases, V lost 3 bases, and 8 bases had no gene match. Germline V gene lookup returns CDR1 SNHLY and CDR2 FYNNEI. The CDR3 spans 15 residues. Here the CDR3 reads CASSDPGQGRTEAFF. Written as DNA, the CDR3 is TGTGCCAGCAGTGATCCCGGACAGGGCAGGACTGAAGCTTTCTTT.

This clone was found a few times. The chain couples TRBV6-5 to TRBJ1-1, with 8 bases fitting TRBD1. CDR1 and CDR2 from the germline V gene are MNHEY and SVGAGI. V gave up 4 bases and J gave up 7 bases; unmatched junction bases: 11. CDR3 length equals 15 residues. Here the CDR3 DNA reads TGTGCCAGCAGTTTTATCACAGGGGGATACGGTGAAGCTTTCTTT. Translation: CASSFITGGYGEAFF.

This rearrangement joins TRBV5-1 to TRBJ2-5, with TRBD1 matching 10 bases. The germline V gene has CDR1 SGHRS and CDR2 YFSETQ. The CDR3 length is 16 residues. After removal of 4 bases from V and 3 bases from J, the junction contained 9 bases not matched to a gene. The CDR3 region is CASSGLSGTGEETQYF. The CDR3 DNA reads as TGCGCCAGCAGCGGTCTTTCCGGGACAGGGGAAGAGACCCAGTACTTC.

The CDR3 nucleotides read TGTGCCAGCAGTGAGCAAACCTACGAGCAGTACTTC. Translation: CASSEQTYEQYF. The rearrangement joins TRBV2 to TRBJ2-7; no firm D call. This CDR3 comprises 12 residues. V was pared by 3 bases and J by 2 bases, with 5 bases between. Germline lookup yields CDR1 SNHLY and CDR2 FYNNEI.

The chain recombines TRBV29-1 with TRBJ2-2; no definite D call. V gave up 6 bases and J gave up 5 bases, with 10 bases separating them. The V gene's germline CDR1 is SQVTM and CDR2 ANQGSEA. The CDR3 is made up of 12 amino acids. CDR3 sequence: CSVPSGTGELFF. The DNA for the CDR3 is TGCAGCGTCCCCTCGGGTACCGGGGAGCTGTTTTTT.

The rearrangement joins TRBV19 to TRBJ1-2; D might be TRBD1 (5 bases). V was trimmed by 2 bases and J by 4 bases, leaving 11 bases between them. The V gene's germline CDR1 is LNHDA and CDR2 SQIVND (reference sequence). This CDR3 contains 14 residues. The CDR3 DNA follows: TGTGCCAGTAGTATATCGCAGGGAATCTATGGCTACACCTTC. It specifies CASSISQGIYGYTF.

This rearrangement joins TRBV28 to TRBJ1-1, with D unresolved. CDR3 length: 12 amino acids. The ends were cut back, 2 bases at V and 1 base at J, with 2 bases in the middle. CDR1 is MDHEN, CDR2 SYDVKM, per germline. In DNA, the CDR3 is TGTGCCAGCAGTTTACCGAACACTGAAGCTTTCTTT. It is translated as CASSLPNTEAFF.

This rearrangement joins TRBV18 to TRBJ2-1, with D unresolved. Per the germline V gene, CDR1 is KGHSH and CDR2 is LQKENI. This CDR3 has 15 residues. V gave up 3 bases and J gave up 0 bases, with 9 bases separating them. Here the CDR3 reads CASSPQRSSYNEQFF. The CDR3 coding sequence is TGTGCCAGCTCACCCCAGAGGAGCTCCTACAATGAGCAGTTCTTC.

This chain links TRBV19 with TRBJ1-5; no clear D. This CDR3 is 12 amino acids long. The germline V and J ends were trimmed by 3 bases and 3 bases, with 3 bases remaining between them. Germline CDR1 LNHDA, CDR2 SQIVND (reference sequence). Here the CDR3 DNA reads TGTGCCAGTAGTATTTTCAATCAGCCCCAGCATTTT. Translated, it gives CASSIFNQPQHF.

The chain couples TRBV5-6 to TRBJ1-2; tentative D call: TRBD1 (5 bases). CDR1 and CDR2 (germline): SGHDT, YYEEEE. The CDR3 consists of 16 residues. Trimming cost V 4 bases and J 2 bases, with 18 bases left between them. The CDR3 DNA follows: TGTGCCAGCAGCCGTCCCGGGACTTGGGAGAACTATGGCTACACCTTC. It translates to CASSRPGTWENYGYTF. The full variable domain, rest sourced from reference TRBV5-6 and TRBJ1-2, is DAGVTQSPTHLIKTRGQQVTLRCSPKSGHDTVSWYQQALGQGPQFIFQYYEEEERQRGNFPDRFSGHQFPNYSSELNVNALLLGDSALYLCASSRPGTWENYGYTFGSGTRLTVV.

The chain has TRBV27 and TRBJ1-4; D perhaps matches TRBD1 (5 bases). The length of the CDR3 is 15 residues. V was cut by 4 bases and J by 5 bases, with 14 bases left in between. The germline V gene has CDR1 MNHEY and CDR2 SMNVEV (reference sequence). For the CDR3, the DNA is TGTGCCAGCAGTTCTCTGGGGGACCTAAATGAAAAACTGTTTTTT. Translating gives CASSSLGDLNEKLFF.

By share of the sample, this clone is medium-sized (0.01 to 0.1%). V and J are TRBV6-4 and TRBJ2-3; TRBD2 agrees at 13 bases. This CDR3 has 15 amino acids. Germline CDR1 reads MRHNA; CDR2 reads SNTAGT. J gave up 4 bases and V 2 bases, and 0 bases lay outside the gene matches. The CDR3 reads CASSDTSGGADTQYF. For the CDR3, the DNA is TGTGCCAGCAGTGACACTAGCGGGGGGGCAGATACGCAGTATTTT.

This sequence joins TRBV2 and TRBJ1-1; D call uncertain. Germline V gene lookup returns CDR1 SNHLY and CDR2 FYNNEI. The CDR3 contains 14 residues. The ends were cut back, 1 base at V and 4 bases at J, with 10 bases in the middle. CDR3 region: CASSEDREGTEAFF. The CDR3 bases are TGTGCCAGCAGTGAAGACCGGGAGGGCACTGAAGCTTTCTTT.